The 8 T cell receptor beta chains presented below share a single source sample, sequenced in a study of T cell changes during pregnancy in multiple sclerosis. Sequencing used immunoSEQ multiplex PCR; TCRdb keeps in-frame clones, though not all of them. The sample shows about 50,000 clones, less than 95% of them seen only once. The sample in question was CD4+ T cells from peripheral blood mononuclear cells, obtained in the third trimester of pregnancy. The receptor set was obtained from a female donor with multiple sclerosis, enrolled in a pregnancy study.

The rearrangement uses TRBV28 and TRBJ2-7; D is ambiguous. CDR1 is MDHEN and CDR2 is SYDVKM in the germline V gene. The CDR3 is 16 residues long. Trimming removed 6 bases at V and 5 bases at J, with 23 bases between. The CDR3, as DNA: TGTGCCAGCAGCCCCTCCGGGTTGATCGGGTACCACGAGCAGTACTTC. Protein sequence: CASSPSGLIGYHEQYF.

This chain uses TRBV7-2 with TRBJ2-7, with D tentatively TRBD1 (6 bases). Per germline, CDR1 SGHTA and CDR2 FQGNSA. V lost 1 base, J lost 2 bases, and 12 bases lay in between. The CDR3 is made up of 15 amino acids. The CDR3 here is CASSLGPGQTYEQYF. In DNA form, the CDR3 reads TGTGCCAGCAGCTTAGGGCCGGGACAAACCTACGAGCAGTACTTC.

This clone has only one observation. The chain links TRBV7-3 to TRBJ1-3, with 7 bases matching TRBD1. Germline CDR1 SGHTA, CDR2 FQGTGA. Unmatched junction bases numbered 16, after V lost 5 bases and J lost 0 bases. CDR3 length equals 19 residues. The CDR3 DNA is TGTGCCAGCAGCCCAAAGCCCCGGGACAGCCCGAGCTCTGGAAACACCATATATTTT. Translation gives CASSPKPRDSPSSGNTIYF.

V is TRBV28 and J is TRBJ1-1; D may be TRBD1 (6 bases). Looked up from germline, CDR1 is MDHEN and CDR2 is SYDVKM. The CDR3 is 16 residues long. V was trimmed by 4 bases and J by 0 bases, leaving 15 bases between them. CDR3 in DNA: TGTGCCAGCAGTTCTTTCAGGGGAAACTTGAACACTGAAGCTTTCTTT. This gives the protein CASSSFRGNLNTEAFF.

V and J are TRBV29-1 and TRBJ1-3; tentative D call: TRBD1 (5 bases). In germline, CDR1 is SQVTM, CDR2 ANQGSEA. The CDR3 has 12 residues. Trimming left V 2 bases short and J 8 bases short, with 10 bases between. Here the CDR3 reads CSVEMGGDTIYF. CDR3 DNA sequence: TGCAGCGTTGAAATGGGGGGAGACACCATATATTTT.

The chain combines TRBV9 with TRBJ2-1; TRBD1 matches at 7 bases. Germline CDR1 is SGDLS and CDR2 is YYNGEE. This CDR3 region has 15 residues. Losses at the gene ends were 6 bases for V and 5 bases for J; bases not matched to a gene: 11. CDR3 in amino acids: CASTLTGSPNNEQFF. CDR3 DNA: TGTGCCAGCACCCTGACAGGGAGCCCCAACAATGAGCAGTTCTTC.

This clone was counted a single time. The rearrangement joins TRBV7-8 to TRBJ1-2; D perhaps matches TRBD1 (6 bases). Trimming stripped 2 bases from V and 8 bases from J, with 15 bases between. The CDR3 is made up of 14 amino acids. Per germline, CDR1 SGHVS and CDR2 FQNEAQ. The CDR3 bases are TGTGCCAGCAGCTTACTTGGGGGGGCGGGCGGCTACACCTTC. Its protein is CASSLLGGAGGYTF.

The V and J genes are TRBV6-5 and TRBJ1-1, with TRBD1 as a possible D gene (6 bases). CDR1 and CDR2 from the germline V gene are MNHEY and SVGAGI. This CDR3 has 14 amino acids. With 8 bases removed from V and 2 bases from J, the gap between germline ends came to 15 bases. CDR3 protein: CASRGETGNTEAFF. In nucleotides, the CDR3 is TGTGCCAGCCGGGGGGAGACAGGTAACACTGAAGCTTTCTTT.